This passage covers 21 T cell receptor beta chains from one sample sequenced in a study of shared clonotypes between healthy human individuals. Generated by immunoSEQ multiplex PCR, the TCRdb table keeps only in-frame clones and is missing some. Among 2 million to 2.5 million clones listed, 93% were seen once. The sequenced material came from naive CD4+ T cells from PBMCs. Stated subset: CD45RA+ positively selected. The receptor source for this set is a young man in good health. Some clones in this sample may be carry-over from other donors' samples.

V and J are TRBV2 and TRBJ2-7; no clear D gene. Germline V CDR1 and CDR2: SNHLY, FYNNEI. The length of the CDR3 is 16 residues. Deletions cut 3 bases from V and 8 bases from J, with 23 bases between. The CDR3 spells CASSEAVGQVKSKQYF. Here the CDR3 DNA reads TGTGCCAGCAGTGAGGCCGTAGGGCAGGTAAAGAGTAAGCAGTACTTC.

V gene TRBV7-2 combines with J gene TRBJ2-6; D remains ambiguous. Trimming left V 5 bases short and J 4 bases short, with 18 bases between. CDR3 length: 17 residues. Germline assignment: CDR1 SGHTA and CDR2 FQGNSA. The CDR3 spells CASSPRRWSSGANVLTF. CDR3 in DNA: TGTGCCAGCAGCCCGCGACGATGGTCTTCGGGGGCCAACGTCCTGACTTTC.

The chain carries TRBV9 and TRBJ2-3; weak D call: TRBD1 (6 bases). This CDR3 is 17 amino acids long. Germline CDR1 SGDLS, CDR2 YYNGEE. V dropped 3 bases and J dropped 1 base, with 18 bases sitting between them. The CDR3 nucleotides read TGTGCCAGCAGCGCCTACGAGGGACAACTAGGCACAGATACGCAGTATTTT. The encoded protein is CASSAYEGQLGTDTQYF.

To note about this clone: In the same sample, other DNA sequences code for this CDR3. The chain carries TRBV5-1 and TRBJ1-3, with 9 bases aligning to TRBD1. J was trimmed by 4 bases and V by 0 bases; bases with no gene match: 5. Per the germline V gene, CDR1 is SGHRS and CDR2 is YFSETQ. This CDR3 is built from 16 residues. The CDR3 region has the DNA TGCGCCAGCAGCTTGGCTGGGACAGGGTTCGGAAACACCATATATTTT. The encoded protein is CASSLAGTGFGNTIYF. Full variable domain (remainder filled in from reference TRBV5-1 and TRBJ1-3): KAGVTQTPRYLIKTRGQQVTLSCSPISGHRSVSWYQQTPGQGLQFLFEYFSETQRNKGNFPGRFSGRQFSNSRSEMNVSTLELGDSALYLCASSLAGTGFGNTIYFGEGSWLTVV.

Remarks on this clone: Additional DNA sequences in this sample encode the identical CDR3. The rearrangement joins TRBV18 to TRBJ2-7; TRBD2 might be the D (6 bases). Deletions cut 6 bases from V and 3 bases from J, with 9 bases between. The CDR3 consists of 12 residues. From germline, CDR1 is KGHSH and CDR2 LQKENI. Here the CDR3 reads CASSPEGYEQYF. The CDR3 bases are TGTGCCAGCTCGCCGGAGGGCTACGAGCAGTACTTC.

The CDR3 nucleotides are TGTGCCAGCACCCCAGAGGCTAGCGGGATCAATGAGCAGTTCTTC. Translating it yields CASTPEASGINEQFF. The chain couples TRBV28 to TRBJ2-1, with 9 bases aligning to TRBD2. CDR3 length: 15 amino acids. The germline gives CDR1 MDHEN, CDR2 SYDVKM. V dropped 7 bases and J dropped 6; count of bases not matched to a gene: 10.

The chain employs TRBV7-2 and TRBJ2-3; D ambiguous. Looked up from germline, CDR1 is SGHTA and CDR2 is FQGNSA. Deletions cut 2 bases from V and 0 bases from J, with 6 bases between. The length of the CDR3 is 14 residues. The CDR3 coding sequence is TGTGCCAGCAGCTTAAGTCCAAGCACAGATACGCAGTATTTT. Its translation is CASSLSPSTDTQYF. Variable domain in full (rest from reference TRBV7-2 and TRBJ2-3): GAGVSQSPSNKVTEKGKDVELRCDPISGHTALYWYRQSLGQGLEFLIYFQGNSAPDKSGLPSDRFSAERTGGSVSTLTIQRTQQEDSAVYLCASSLSPSTDTQYFGPGTRLTVL.

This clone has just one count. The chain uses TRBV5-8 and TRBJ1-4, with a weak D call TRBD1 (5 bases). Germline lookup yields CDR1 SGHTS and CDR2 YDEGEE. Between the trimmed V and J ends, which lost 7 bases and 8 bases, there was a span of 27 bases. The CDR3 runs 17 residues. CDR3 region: CASAIPPQPLRDEKLFF. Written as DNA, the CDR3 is TGTGCCAGCGCCATTCCACCCCAACCCCTCCGGGACGAAAAACTGTTTTTT. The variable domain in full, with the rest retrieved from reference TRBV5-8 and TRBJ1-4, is EAGVTQSPTHLIKTRGQQATLRCSPISGHTSVYWYQQALGLGLQFLLWYDEGEERNRGNFPPRFSGRQFPNYSSELNVNALELEDSALYLCASAIPPQPLRDEKLFFGSGTQLSVL.

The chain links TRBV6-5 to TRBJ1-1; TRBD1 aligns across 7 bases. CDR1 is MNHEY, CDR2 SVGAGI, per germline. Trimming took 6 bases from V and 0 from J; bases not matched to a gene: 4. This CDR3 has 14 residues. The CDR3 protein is CASREDRLNTEAFF. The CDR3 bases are TGTGCCAGCAGAGAGGACAGGTTGAACACTGAAGCTTTCTTT.

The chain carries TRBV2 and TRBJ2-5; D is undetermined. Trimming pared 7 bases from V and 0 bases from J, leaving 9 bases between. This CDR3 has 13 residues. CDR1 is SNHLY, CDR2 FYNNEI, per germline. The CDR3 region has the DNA TGTGCCAGCACACCCCGGTACCAAGAGACCCAGTACTTC. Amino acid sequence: CASTPRYQETQYF.

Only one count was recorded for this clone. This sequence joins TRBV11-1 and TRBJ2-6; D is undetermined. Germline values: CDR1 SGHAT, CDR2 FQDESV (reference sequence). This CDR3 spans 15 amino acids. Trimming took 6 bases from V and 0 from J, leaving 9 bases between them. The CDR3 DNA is TGTGCCAGCAGATACGACAACTCTGGGGCCAACGTCCTGACTTTC. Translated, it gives CASRYDNSGANVLTF. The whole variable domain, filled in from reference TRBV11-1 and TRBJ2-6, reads EAEVAQSPRYKITEKSQAVAFWCDPISGHATLYWYRQILGQGPELLVQFQDESVVDDSQLPKDRFSAERLKGVDSTLKIQPAELGDSAMYLCASRYDNSGANVLTFGAGSRLTVL.

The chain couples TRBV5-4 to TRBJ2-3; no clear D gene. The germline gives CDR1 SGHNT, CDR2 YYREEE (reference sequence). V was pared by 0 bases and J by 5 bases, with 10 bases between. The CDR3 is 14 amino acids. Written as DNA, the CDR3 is TGTGCCAGCAGCTTGGATTCCGCAGGAGATACGCAGTATTTT. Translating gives CASSLDSAGDTQYF.

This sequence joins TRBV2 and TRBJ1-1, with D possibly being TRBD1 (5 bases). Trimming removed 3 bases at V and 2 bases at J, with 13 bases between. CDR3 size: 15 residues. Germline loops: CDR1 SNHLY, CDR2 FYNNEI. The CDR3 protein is CASSDEGAINTEAFF. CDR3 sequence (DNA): TGTGCCAGCAGTGATGAAGGGGCCATTAACACTGAAGCTTTCTTT.

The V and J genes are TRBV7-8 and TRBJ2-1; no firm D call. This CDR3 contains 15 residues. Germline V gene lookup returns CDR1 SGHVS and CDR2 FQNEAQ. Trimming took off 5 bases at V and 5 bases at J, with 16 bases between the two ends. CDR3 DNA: TGTGCCAGCAGCACCAGCCGATCAATTAACAATGAGCAGTTCTTC. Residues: CASSTSRSINNEQFF.

DNA of the CDR3: TGTGCCAGCAGCTTAGAGGGTAGTGGGTTCGGGCAGTTCTTC. This sequence encodes CASSLEGSGFGQFF. The chain couples TRBV7-2 to TRBJ2-1; D remains ambiguous. The CDR3 covers 14 residues. The germline CDR1 and CDR2 sequences are SGHTA and FQGNSA. Trimming cost V 1 base and J 12 bases, with 16 bases left between them.

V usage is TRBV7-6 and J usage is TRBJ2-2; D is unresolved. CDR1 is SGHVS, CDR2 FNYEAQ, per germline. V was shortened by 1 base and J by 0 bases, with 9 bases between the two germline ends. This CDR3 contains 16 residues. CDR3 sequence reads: CASSLGTVANTGELFF. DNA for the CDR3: TGTGCCAGCAGCTTAGGCACAGTGGCGAACACCGGGGAGCTGTTTTTT.

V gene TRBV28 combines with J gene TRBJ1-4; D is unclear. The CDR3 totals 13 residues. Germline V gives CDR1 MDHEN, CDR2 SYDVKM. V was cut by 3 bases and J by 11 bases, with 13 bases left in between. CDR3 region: CASSLRTEEKLFF. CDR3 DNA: TGTGCCAGCAGTTTGCGGACGGAGGAGAAACTGTTTTTT.

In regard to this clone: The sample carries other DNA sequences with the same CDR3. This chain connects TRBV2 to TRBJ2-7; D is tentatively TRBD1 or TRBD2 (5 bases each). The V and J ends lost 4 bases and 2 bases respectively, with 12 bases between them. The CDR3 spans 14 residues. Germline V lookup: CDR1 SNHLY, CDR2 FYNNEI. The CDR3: CASSAGRNAYEQYF. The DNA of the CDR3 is TGTGCCAGCAGTGCAGGGAGAAACGCCTACGAGCAGTACTTC.

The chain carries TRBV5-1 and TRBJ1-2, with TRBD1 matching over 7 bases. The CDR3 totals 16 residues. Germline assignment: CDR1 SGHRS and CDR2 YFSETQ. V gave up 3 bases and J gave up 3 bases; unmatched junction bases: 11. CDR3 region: CASSSTGQHPDYGYTF. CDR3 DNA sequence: TGCGCCAGCAGCTCAACGGGACAGCACCCTGACTATGGCTACACCTTC.

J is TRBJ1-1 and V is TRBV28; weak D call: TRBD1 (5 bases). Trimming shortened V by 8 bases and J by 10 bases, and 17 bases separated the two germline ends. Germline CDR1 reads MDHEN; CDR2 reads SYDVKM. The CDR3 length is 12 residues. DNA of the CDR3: TGTGCCAGCCGGTTGGGTTCAGGGCGAGCTTTCTTT. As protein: CASRLGSGRAFF.

The CDR3 reads CASSLLGEGSNEQFF. Here the CDR3 DNA reads TGTGCCAGCAGCTTACTTGGGGAGGGTAGCAATGAGCAGTTCTTC. The chain joins TRBV7-6 to TRBJ2-1; TRBD2 aligns across 7 bases. V was pared by 2 bases and J by 6 bases, with 7 bases of the junction left unmatched. The CDR3 totals 15 residues. Looked up from germline, CDR1 is SGHVS and CDR2 is FNYEAQ. Drawing the rest from reference TRBV7-6 and TRBJ2-1, the complete variable domain is GAGVSQSPRYKVTKRGQDVALRCDPISGHVSLYWYRQALGQGPEFLTYFNYEAQQDKSGLPNDRFSAERPEGSISTLTIQRTEQRDSAMYRCASSLLGEGSNEQFFGPGTRLTVL.